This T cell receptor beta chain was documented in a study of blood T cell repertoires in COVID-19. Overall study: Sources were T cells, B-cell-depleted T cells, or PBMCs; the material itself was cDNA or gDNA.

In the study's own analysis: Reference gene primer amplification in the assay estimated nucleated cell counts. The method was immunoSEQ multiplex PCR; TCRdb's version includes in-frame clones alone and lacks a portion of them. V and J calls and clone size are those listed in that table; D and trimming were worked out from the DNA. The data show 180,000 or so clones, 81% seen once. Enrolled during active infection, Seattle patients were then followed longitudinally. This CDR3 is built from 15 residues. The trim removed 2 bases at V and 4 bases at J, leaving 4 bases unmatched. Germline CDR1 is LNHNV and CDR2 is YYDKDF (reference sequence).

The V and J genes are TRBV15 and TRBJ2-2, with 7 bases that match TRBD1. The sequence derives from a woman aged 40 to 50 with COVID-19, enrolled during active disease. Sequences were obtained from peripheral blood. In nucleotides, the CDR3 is TGTGCCACCAGCAGACCGACAGGGACCACCGGGGAGCTGTTTTTT. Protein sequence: CATSRPTGTTGELFF.